This note documents a single T cell receptor (beta chain) sequence. This specimen belongs to a study of blood T cell repertoires in COVID-19. Study at large: From T cells, B-cell-depleted T cells, or PBMCs came the material, which was cDNA or gDNA.

Germline CDR1 SGDLS, CDR2 YYNGEE. This CDR3 has 14 amino acids. The V and J ends lost 0 bases and 0 bases respectively, with 7 bases between them. Authors' analysis steps: For nucleated cells, counts were estimated from reference gene primer amplification. Produced via immunoSEQ multiplex PCR; TCRdb's table is partial and in-frame only. D and trimming come from the DNA, and the V and J calls and clone size come from that table. The sample holds about 110,000 clones; about 85% are singletons and the top ten take 4% to 5%. This TCR was sampled from a man aged 50 to 60 with acute or convalescent COVID-19. Sequenced sample: peripheral blood. The V and J genes are TRBV9 and TRBJ2-7; no reliable D call. The CDR3 region is CASSVGPDSYEQYF. As DNA, the CDR3 is TGTGCCAGCAGCGTAGGGCCAGACTCCTACGAGCAGTACTTC. Using reference TRBV9 and TRBJ2-7 for the parts outside the CDR3, the full variable domain is DSGVTQTPKHLITATGQRVTLRCSPRSGDLSVYWYQQSLDQGLQFLIQYYNGEERAKGNILERFSAQQFPDLHSELNLSSLELGDSALYFCASSVGPDSYEQYFGPGTRLTVT.